This T cell receptor (beta chain) was sequenced in a study of CD4 T cells in relation to SARS-CoV-2 and coronaviruses. Study-level points and caveats: This crossreactivity analysis covered spike protein alone, no other viral proteins.

Germline loops: CDR1 MNHNY, CDR2 SVGAGI (reference sequence). This CDR3 region has 14 residues. V was shortened by 5 bases and J by 4 bases, with 14 bases between the two germline ends. The assay was immunoSEQ multiplex PCR, and TCRdb's table has in-frame clones only and misses some. The profile shows around 26,000 clones, 74% of them singletons. The unexposed donors gave CD4+ T cells in about 2010-2019, prior to COVID-19. The cells were cultured for approximately 10 days before CD4+ T cells were isolated. This clone was seen a few times. The antigen is undetermined. The sequence came from a human donor in good health. This chain uses TRBV6-6 with TRBJ1-2; D may be TRBD1 (5 bases). The sequenced sample was CD4+ T cells from PBMCs, cultured in vitro. CDR3 region: CASSGQGPTYGYTF. DNA of the CDR3: TGTGCCAGCAGTGGGCAGGGACCGACCTATGGCTACACCTTC.